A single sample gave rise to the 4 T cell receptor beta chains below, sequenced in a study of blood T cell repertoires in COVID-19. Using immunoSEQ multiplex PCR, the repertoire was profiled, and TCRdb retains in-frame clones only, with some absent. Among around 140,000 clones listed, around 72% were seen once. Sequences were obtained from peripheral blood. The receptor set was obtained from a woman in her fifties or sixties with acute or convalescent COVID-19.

As DNA, the CDR3 is TGTGCCAGCAGCCAAGGGGACTCCAACACCGGGGAGCTGTTTTTT. Its protein product is CASSQGDSNTGELFF. V gene TRBV3-1 (or the pseudogene TRBV3-2) combines with J gene TRBJ2-2; perhaps TRBD2 as D (6 bases). Trimming removed 1 base from V and 2 bases from J, with 8 bases in between. Germline values: CDR1 LGHDT, CDR2 YNNKEL (reference sequence). The CDR3 has 15 residues.

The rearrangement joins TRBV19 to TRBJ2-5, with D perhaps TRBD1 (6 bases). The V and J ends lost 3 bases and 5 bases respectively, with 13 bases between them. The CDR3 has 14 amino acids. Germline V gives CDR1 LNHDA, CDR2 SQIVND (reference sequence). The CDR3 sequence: CASSIAQGGETQYF. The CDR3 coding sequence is TGTGCCAGTAGTATTGCACAGGGCGGGGAGACCCAGTACTTC.

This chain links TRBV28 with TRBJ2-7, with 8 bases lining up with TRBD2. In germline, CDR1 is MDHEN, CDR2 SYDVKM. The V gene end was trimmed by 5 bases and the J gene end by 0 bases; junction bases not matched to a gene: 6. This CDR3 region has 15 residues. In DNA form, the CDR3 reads TGTGCCAGCAGTATTCTAGCGGGCCTCTCCTACGAGCAGTACTTC. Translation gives CASSILAGLSYEQYF.

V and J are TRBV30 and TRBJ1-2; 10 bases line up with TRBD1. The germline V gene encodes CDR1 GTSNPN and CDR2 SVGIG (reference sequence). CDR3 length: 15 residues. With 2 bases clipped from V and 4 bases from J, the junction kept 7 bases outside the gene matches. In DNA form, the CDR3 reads TGTGCCTGGAGTATCGGACAGGGGGAGGTCTATGGCTACACCTTC. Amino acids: CAWSIGQGEVYGYTF.